This record covers a single TCR beta chain. Extraction and reverse transcription of RNA yielded cDNA as the sequencing template. The method was immunoSEQ multiplex PCR; TCRdb's version includes in-frame clones alone and lacks a portion of them. Among about 150,000 clones listed, 50% to 65% were seen once. The data were obtained in a study of CD8+ T cells in alopecia areata. Trimming stripped 6 bases from V and 2 bases from J, with 11 bases between. The CDR3 runs 14 residues. In germline, CDR1 is MDHEN, CDR2 SYDVKM. The rearrangement uses TRBV28 and TRBJ1-5; weak D call: TRBD1 (6 bases). The receptor's source is a human donor in good health. The material sequenced was CD4+ T cells sorted from blood. The CDR3 DNA sequence: TGTGCCAGCAGCAGTACAGGGCGCAATCAGCCCCAGCATTTT. Residues: CASSSTGRNQPQHF.